This passage covers 13 T cell receptor beta chains from one sample sequenced in a study of blood T cell repertoires in COVID-19. This table comes from immunoSEQ multiplex PCR, and its TCRdb copy is limited to in-frame clones, with some not included. This table holds under 250,000 clones, about 93% found once. Sequencing input: peripheral blood. The receptors come from a man in his sixties with COVID-19, enrolled during active disease.

The chain joins TRBV15 to TRBJ1-4, with D perhaps TRBD1 (6 bases). Germline V gene sequence: CDR1 LNHNV, CDR2 YYDKDF (reference sequence). The CDR3 is 15 amino acids. Deletions cut 1 base from V and 2 bases from J, with 8 bases between. CDR3 nucleotides: TGTGCCACCAGCAGAGGAACAGGGACTAATGAAAAACTGTTTTTT. Its protein is CATSRGTGTNEKLFF.

The V call is TRBV7-9, the J call TRBJ2-1; D perhaps matches TRBD2 (5 bases). The V gene's germline CDR1 is SEHNR and CDR2 FQNEAQ (reference sequence). This CDR3 spans 14 amino acids. V was clipped by 2 bases and J by 4 bases, with 9 bases between them. In nucleotides, the CDR3 is TGTGCCAGCAGCTTAACCCGGGAATACAATGAGCAGTTCTTC. It translates to CASSLTREYNEQFF.

The gene calls are TRBV24-1 and TRBJ1-5; the D gene is possibly TRBD1 (5 bases). The germline gives CDR1 KGHDR, CDR2 SFDVKD. Trimming stripped 5 bases from V and 3 bases from J, with 10 bases between. The CDR3 runs 14 residues. CDR3 sequence reads: CATSGGVPNQPQHF. The CDR3 DNA reads TGTGCCACCAGTGGGGGGGTCCCCAATCAGCCCCAGCATTTT.

The chain has TRBV9 and TRBJ2-3, with 9 bases fitting TRBD1. The ends lost 3 bases at V and 5 bases at J; junction bases unmatched: 7. The CDR3 covers 15 residues. CDR1 is SGDLS and CDR2 is YYNGEE in the germline V gene. CDR3 loop: CASSAPRTGVDTQYF. As DNA, the CDR3 is TGTGCCAGCAGCGCTCCTCGGACAGGGGTAGATACGCAGTATTTT.

The chain is built from TRBV7-3 and TRBJ2-3; a possible D gene is TRBD2 (6 bases). With 2 bases removed from V and 4 bases from J, the gap between germline ends came to 7 bases. Germline values: CDR1 SGHTA, CDR2 FQGTGA. CDR3 length equals 13 residues. The CDR3, as DNA: TGTGCCAGCAGCTTACTAGCGTCAGATACGCAGTATTTT. It is translated as CASSLLASDTQYF.

This chain joins TRBV27 and TRBJ1-6; TRBD1 might be the D (5 bases). The V gene lost 4 bases and the J gene lost 5 bases, with 9 bases spanning the gap. CDR1 MNHEY and CDR2 SMNVEV come from the germline V gene (reference sequence). This CDR3 spans 14 amino acids. Here the CDR3 reads CASSSGHNNSPLHF. CDR3 nucleotide sequence: TGTGCCAGCAGTTCAGGACACAATAATTCACCCCTCCACTTT.

The chain combines TRBV28 with TRBJ2-7, with 11 bases lining up with TRBD2. Germline CDR1 reads MDHEN; CDR2 reads SYDVKM. The CDR3 contains 15 residues. Trimming cost V 5 bases and J 6 bases; bases outside gene matches: 9. The CDR3 region is CASSIPYSGRGEQYF. The CDR3 bases are TGTGCCAGCAGTATCCCATATAGCGGGAGGGGCGAGCAGTACTTC.

This chain links TRBV11-2 with TRBJ2-1, with 7 nucleotides matching TRBD1. Germline CDR1 and CDR2: SGHAT and FQNNGV. The CDR3 covers 16 residues. J was trimmed by 4 bases and V by 5 bases; bases with no gene match: 11. The CDR3 coding sequence is TGTGCCAGCAGCGACCAACCGGGACAGACGTACAATGAGCAGTTCTTC. Protein product: CASSDQPGQTYNEQFF.

V usage is TRBV12-3 or TRBV12-4 and J usage is TRBJ1-4; 7 bases map to TRBD1. V lost 6 bases and J lost 5; bases outside the gene matches: 3. The CDR3 totals 13 residues. The DNA for the CDR3 is TGTGCCAGCAGGGGACAGCCGAATGAAAAACTGTTTTTT. Its protein product is CASRGQPNEKLFF.

This sequence joins TRBV7-2 and TRBJ1-6; 7 bases match TRBD1. Losses at the gene ends were 5 bases for V and 11 bases for J; bases not matched to a gene: 6. The CDR3 is 13 residues long. Germline assignment: CDR1 SGHTA and CDR2 FQGNSA. The CDR3 is CASSADRDPPLHF. CDR3 nucleotides: TGTGCCAGCAGCGCCGACAGGGATCCACCCCTCCACTTT.

The V gene is TRBV9, the J gene TRBJ2-2; 9 nucleotides line up with TRBD1. The trim removed 3 bases at V and 3 bases at J, leaving 9 bases unmatched. Germline CDR1 SGDLS, CDR2 YYNGEE. The CDR3 has 17 residues. Here the CDR3 DNA reads TGTGCCAGCAGCGGAACACCGGGACAGGGTTACACCGGGGAGCTGTTTTTT. Its translation: CASSGTPGQGYTGELFF.

The J gene is TRBJ1-6, the V gene TRBV5-1; D possibly corresponds to TRBD1 (6 bases). This CDR3 has 15 residues. Trimming cost V 3 bases and J 10 bases, with 17 bases left between them. Germline lookup yields CDR1 SGHRS and CDR2 YFSETQ. CDR3 nucleotides: TGCGCCAGCAGCTATTCGACAGGCTCGTCGTCACCCCTCCACTTT. The encoded protein is CASSYSTGSSSPLHF.

The chain recombines TRBV9 with TRBJ2-2; maybe TRBD2 (6 bases). The CDR3 covers 13 residues. CDR1 is SGDLS and CDR2 is YYNGEE in the germline V gene. V dropped 4 bases and J dropped 7 bases, with 11 bases sitting between them. The chain's CDR3 is CASSPTAGGELFF. CDR3 in DNA: TGTGCCAGCAGCCCTACAGCGGGCGGGGAGCTGTTTTTT.